This TCR beta chain comes out of a study of long-term antiretroviral therapy in people with HIV. Going into DNA extraction, samples held 1-10 million cryopreserved PBMC. Notes on this clone: Its specificity is unknown.

The CDR3 consists of 15 residues. The V and J ends lost 1 base and 1 base, in that order; junction bases with no gene match: 3. CDR1 SGHRS and CDR2 YFSETQ come from the germline V gene. Whole-study results and caveats: HIV repertoires spanned tighter CDR3 length ranges than controls did.

The assay used was immunoSEQ (version v3.0), run at survey level. Researchers set sequencing to target roughly 35,000-55,000 T-cell genomes per sample. Generated by immunoSEQ multiplex PCR, the TCRdb table keeps only in-frame clones and is missing some. The table has 13,000 to 15,000 clones, 75% to 90% seen once. The chain has TRBV5-1 and TRBJ2-3; TRBD2 matches 7 bases. The specimen comprised unsorted PBMCs, sampled 3.2 years before starting antiretroviral therapy. The origin of this receptor is a man between 40 and 49 years old with HIV. CDR3 loop: CASSLLAVGTDTQYF. CDR3 bases: TGCGCCAGCAGCTTGCTAGCGGTGGGCACAGATACGCAGTATTTT.